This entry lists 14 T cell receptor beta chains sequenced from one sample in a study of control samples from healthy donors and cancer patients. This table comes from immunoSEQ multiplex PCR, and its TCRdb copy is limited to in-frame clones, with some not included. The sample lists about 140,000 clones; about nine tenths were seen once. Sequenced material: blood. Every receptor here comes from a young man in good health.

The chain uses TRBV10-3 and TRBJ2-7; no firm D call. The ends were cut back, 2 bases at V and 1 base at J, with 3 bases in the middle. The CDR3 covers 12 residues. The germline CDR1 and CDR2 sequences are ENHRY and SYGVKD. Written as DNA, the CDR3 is TGTGCCATCAGTGAGCGATCCTACGAGCAGTACTTC. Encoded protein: CAISERSYEQYF.

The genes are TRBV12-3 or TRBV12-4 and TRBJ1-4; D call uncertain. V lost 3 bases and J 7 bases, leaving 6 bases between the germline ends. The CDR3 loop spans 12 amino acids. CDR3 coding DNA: TGTGCCAGCAGTTTGGGGTTTGAAAAACTGTTTTTT. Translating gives CASSLGFEKLFF.

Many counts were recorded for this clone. The CDR3 DNA follows: TGTGCCAGCAGCATCAGGGGGGAACAGCCCCAGCATTTT. It yields the protein CASSIRGEQPQHF. V is TRBV7-2 and J is TRBJ1-5; 7 nucleotides agree with TRBD1. Germline V CDR1 and CDR2: SGHTA, FQGNSA. The V gene end was trimmed by 5 bases and the J gene end by 7 bases; junction bases not matched to a gene: 5. The CDR3 is 13 residues long.

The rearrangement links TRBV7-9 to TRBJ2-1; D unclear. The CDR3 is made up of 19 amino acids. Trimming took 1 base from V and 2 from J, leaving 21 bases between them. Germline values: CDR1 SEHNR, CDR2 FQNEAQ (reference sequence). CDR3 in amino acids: CASSLGSITTLRPYNEQFF. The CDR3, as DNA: TGTGCCAGCAGCTTAGGGTCTATCACCACTTTGCGCCCCTACAATGAGCAGTTCTTC.

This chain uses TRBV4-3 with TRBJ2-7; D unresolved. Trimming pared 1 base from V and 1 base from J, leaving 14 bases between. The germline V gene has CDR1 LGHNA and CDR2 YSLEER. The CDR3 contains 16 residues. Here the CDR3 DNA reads TGCGCCAGCAGCCAAGCTACAGATATTTTTTCCTACGAGCAGTACTTC. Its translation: CASSQATDIFSYEQYF.

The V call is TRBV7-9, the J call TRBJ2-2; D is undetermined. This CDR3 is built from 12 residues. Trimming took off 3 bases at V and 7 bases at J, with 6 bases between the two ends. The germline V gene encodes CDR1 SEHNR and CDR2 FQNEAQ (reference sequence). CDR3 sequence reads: CASSFRFGELFF. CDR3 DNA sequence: TGTGCCAGCAGCTTCAGGTTCGGGGAGCTGTTTTTT.

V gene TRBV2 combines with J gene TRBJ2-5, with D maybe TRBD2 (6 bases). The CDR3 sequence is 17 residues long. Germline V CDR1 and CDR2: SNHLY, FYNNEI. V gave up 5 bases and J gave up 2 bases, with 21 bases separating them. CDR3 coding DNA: TGTGCCAGCAGTCACGGGGAGGTGTCCCCGGGACAAGAGACCCAGTACTTC. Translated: CASSHGEVSPGQETQYF. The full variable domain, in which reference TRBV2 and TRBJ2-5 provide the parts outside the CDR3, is EPEVTQTPSHQVTQMGQEVILRCVPISNHLYFYWYRQILGQKVEFLVSFYNNEISEKSEIFDDQFSVERPDGSNFTLKIRSTKLEDSAMYFCASSHGEVSPGQETQYFGPGTRLLVL.

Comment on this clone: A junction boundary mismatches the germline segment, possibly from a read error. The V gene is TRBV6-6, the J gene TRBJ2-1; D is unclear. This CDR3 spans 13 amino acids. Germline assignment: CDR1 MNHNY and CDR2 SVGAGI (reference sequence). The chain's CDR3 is CASSYSSRNERFF. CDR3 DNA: TGTGCCAGCAGTTACTCGAGCAGGAATGAGCGGTTCTTC.

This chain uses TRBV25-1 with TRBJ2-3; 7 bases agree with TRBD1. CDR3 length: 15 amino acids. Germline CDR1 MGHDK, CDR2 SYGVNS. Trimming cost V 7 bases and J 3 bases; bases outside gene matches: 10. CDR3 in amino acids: CASNNDRVGTDTQYF. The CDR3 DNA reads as TGTGCCAGCAACAACGACAGGGTGGGGACAGATACGCAGTATTTT.

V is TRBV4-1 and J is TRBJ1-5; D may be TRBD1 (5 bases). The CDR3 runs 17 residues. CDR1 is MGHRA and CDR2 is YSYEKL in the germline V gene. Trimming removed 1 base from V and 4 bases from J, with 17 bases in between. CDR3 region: CASSQAIAGVANQPQHF. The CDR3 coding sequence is TGCGCCAGCAGCCAAGCTATTGCGGGGGTAGCAAATCAGCCCCAGCATTTT.

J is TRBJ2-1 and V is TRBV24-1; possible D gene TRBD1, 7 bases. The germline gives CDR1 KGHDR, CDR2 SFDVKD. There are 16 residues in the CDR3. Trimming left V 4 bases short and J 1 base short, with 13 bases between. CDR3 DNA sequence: TGTGCCACCAGTGACCGCAGGGGGGAGTCCTACAATGAGCAGTTCTTC. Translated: CATSDRRGESYNEQFF.

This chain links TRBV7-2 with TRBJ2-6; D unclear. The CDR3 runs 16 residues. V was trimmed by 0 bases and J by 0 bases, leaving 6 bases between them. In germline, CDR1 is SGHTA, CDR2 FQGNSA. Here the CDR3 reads CASSLATASGANVLTF. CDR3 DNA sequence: TGTGCCAGCAGCTTAGCGACCGCCTCTGGGGCCAACGTCCTGACTTTC.

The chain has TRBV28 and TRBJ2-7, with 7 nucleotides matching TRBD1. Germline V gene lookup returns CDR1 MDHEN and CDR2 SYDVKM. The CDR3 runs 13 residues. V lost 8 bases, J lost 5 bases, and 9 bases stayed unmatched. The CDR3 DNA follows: TGTGCCAGCGGGGGTGCAGGACAGGACGAGCAGTACTTC. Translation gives CASGGAGQDEQYF.

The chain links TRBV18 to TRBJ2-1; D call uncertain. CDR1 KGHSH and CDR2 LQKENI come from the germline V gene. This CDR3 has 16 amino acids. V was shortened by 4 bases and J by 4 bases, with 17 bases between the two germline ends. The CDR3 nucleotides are TGTGCCAGCTCACATTCTAGGCGGAACCGATACAATGAGCAGTTCTTC. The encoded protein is CASSHSRRNRYNEQFF.